This T cell receptor beta chain derives from a study of shared clonotypes between healthy human individuals. Study results and caveats: Non-shared clonotypes were found to have lower generation probabilities than the clonotypes that were shared by all four of the sorted-subset donors.

CD45RO-negative, CCR7-positively selected cells formed the naive CD8 fraction, excluding terminally differentiated effector memory CD45RA+ cells. V was cut by 5 bases and J by 7 bases, with 9 bases left in between. The germline V gene encodes CDR1 SGDLS and CDR2 YYNGEE. The CDR3 runs 11 residues. For this clone: Its target is unknown. Other nucleotide sequences from this sample produce the same CDR3.

Sequenced by immunoSEQ multiplex PCR; TCRdb stores in-frame clones only, minus some. Of 700,000 to 950,000 clones listed, 90% to 97% are singletons. The sequencing input was naive CD8+ T cells sorted from blood. The chain carries TRBV9 and TRBJ1-2; D may be TRBD1 (6 bases). The clonotype was recovered from a young man in good health. CDR3: CASRQGGGYTF. The CDR3, as DNA: TGTGCCAGCAGACAGGGAGGTGGCTACACCTTC.